This entry features one TCR beta chain sequence. Antigen specificity is unknown. The record originates from a study of early T cells in non-severe SARS-CoV-2 infection. Across the whole study: Sequencing targeted bulk RNA from unsorted whole blood, leaving chains unpaired.

The CDR3 is 14 residues long. CDR1 and CDR2 (germline): DFQATT, SNEGSKA (reference sequence). Unmatched junction bases numbered 14, after V lost 6 bases and J lost 7 bases. Unique molecular identifiers (one per individual cDNA molecule) were attached. TCRdb itself ran the 5' RACE reads through MiXCR, one entry per CDR3 protein. The sample lists around 76,000 distinct CDR3 sequences, approximately 11% occurring once. Study-wide results and caveats: A preference for anti-spike CD8 responses marked VDJdb matching, which missed private and CD4 specificities.

The chain recombines TRBV20-1 with TRBJ2-7, with TRBD1 matching over 8 bases. This receptor was taken from an adult who was a healthcare worker with PCR-confirmed SARS-CoV-2 infection or an uninfected control (not recorded which). What was sequenced was whole blood. In DNA, the CDR3 is TGCAGTGCGAATCAGGGGGCTGGTTGGAAAGAGCAGTACTTC. Protein: CSANQGAGWKEQYF.